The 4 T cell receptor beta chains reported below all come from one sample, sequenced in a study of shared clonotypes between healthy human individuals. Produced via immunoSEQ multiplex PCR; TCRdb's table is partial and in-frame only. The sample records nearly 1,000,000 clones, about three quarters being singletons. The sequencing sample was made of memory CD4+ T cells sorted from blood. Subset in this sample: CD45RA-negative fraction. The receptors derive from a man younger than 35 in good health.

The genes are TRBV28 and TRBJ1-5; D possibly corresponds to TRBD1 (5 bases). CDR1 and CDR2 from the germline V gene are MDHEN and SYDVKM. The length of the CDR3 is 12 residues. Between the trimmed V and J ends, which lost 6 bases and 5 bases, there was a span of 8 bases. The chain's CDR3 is CASSRQHQPQHF. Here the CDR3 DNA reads TGTGCCAGCAGCCGACAGCATCAGCCCCAGCATTTT.

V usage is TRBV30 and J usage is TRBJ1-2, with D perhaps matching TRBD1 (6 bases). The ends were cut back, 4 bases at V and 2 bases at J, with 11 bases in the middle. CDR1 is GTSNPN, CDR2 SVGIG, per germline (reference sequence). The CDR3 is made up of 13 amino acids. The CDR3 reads CAWIGGGNYGYTF. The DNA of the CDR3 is TGTGCCTGGATAGGGGGGGGCAACTATGGCTACACCTTC.

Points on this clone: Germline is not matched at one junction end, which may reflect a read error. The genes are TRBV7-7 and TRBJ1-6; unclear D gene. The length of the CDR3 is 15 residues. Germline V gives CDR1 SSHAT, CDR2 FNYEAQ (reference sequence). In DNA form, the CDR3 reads TGTGCTAGCAGCTCCGGACGCGGCGTAAATTCACCCCTCCACTTT. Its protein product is CASSSGRGVNSPLHF.

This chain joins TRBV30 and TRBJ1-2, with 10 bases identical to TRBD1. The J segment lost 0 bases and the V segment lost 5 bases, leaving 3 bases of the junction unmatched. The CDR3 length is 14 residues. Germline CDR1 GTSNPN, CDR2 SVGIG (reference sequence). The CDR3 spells CAWDRGQANYGYTF. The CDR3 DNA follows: TGTGCCTGGGACAGGGGGCAAGCTAACTATGGCTACACCTTC.